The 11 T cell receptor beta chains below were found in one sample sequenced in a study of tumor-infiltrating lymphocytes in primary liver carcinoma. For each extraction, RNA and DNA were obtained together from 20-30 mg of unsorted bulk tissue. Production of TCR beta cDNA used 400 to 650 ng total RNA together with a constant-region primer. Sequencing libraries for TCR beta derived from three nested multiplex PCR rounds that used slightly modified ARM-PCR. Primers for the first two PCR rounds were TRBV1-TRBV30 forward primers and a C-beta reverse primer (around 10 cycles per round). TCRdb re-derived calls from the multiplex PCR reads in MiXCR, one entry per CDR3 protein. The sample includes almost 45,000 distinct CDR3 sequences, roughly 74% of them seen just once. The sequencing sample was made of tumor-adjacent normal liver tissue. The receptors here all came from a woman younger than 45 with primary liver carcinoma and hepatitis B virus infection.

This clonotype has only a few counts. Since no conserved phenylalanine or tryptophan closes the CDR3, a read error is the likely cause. CDR3 in DNA: TGTGCCAGCAGCACCAACCCCGGGACCGAAGAGACCCAGTACTTA. Residues: CASSTNPGTEETQYL. This chain joins TRBV12-3 or TRBV12-4 and TRBJ2-5, with D possibly being TRBD1 or TRBD2 (5 bases each). Deletions cut 6 bases from V and 3 bases from J, with 17 bases between. The CDR3 contains 15 residues.

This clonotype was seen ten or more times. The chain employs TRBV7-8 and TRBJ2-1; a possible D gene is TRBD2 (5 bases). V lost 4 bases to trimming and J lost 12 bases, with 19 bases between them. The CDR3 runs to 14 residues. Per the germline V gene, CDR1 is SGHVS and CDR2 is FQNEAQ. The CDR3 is CASSSHSPLGAQFF. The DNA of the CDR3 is TGTGCCAGCAGCTCGCACTCCCCATTGGGAGCGCAGTTCTTC.

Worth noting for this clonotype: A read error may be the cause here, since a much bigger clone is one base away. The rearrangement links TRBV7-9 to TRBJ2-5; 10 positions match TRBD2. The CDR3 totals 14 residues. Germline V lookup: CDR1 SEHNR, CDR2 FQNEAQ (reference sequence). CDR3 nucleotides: TGTGCCATCAGCTTAGAACTAGCGGGGGAGACCCAGTACTTC. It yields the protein CAISLELAGETQYF.

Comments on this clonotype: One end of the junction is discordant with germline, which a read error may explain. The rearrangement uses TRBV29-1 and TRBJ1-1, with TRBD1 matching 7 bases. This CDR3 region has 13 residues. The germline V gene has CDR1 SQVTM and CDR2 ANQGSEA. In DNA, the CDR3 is TGCAGCGTCTCCGACAGGGTGTACACTGAAGCCTTCTTT. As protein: CSVSDRVYTEAFF.

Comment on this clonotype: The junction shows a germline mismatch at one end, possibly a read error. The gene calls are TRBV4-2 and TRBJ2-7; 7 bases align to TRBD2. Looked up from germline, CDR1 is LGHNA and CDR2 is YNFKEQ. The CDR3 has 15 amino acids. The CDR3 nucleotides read TGTGTCAGCAGCCAAGCATTGGGGGACTACTACGAGCAGTACTTC. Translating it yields CVSSQALGDYYEQYF.

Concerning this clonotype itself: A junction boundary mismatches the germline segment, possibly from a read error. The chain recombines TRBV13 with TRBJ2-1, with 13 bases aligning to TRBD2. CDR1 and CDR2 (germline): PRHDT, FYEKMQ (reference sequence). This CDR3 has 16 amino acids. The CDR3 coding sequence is TGTGCTAGCAGCCTCGGGACTAGCGGGGTATACAATGAGCAGTTCTTC. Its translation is CASSLGTSGVYNEQFF. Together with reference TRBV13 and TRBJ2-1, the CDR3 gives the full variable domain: AAGVIQSPRHLIKEKRETATLKCYPIPRHDTVYWYQQGPGQDPQFLISFYEKMQSDKGSIPDRFSAQQFSDYHSELNMSSLELGDSALYFCASSLGTSGVYNEQFFGPGTRLTVL.

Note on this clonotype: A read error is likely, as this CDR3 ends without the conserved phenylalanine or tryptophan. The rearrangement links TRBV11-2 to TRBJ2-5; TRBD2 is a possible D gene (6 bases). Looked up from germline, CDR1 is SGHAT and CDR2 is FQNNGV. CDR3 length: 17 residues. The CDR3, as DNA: TGTGCCAACAGCCACGGTGAAGCGGGTGGGTACCAAGAGACCCAGTACCTC. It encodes CANSHGEAGGYQETQYL.

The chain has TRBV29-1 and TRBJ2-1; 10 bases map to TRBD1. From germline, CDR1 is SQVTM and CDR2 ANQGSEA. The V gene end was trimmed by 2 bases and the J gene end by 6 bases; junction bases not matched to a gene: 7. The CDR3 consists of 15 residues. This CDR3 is CSVELRDRGCNEQFF. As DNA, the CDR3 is TGCAGCGTTGAACTGAGGGACAGGGGATGCAATGAGCAGTTCTTC.

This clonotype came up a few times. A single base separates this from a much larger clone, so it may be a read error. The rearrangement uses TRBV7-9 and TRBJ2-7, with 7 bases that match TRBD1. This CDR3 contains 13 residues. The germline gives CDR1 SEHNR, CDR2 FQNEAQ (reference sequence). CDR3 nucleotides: TGTGCCAGCAGCTTAGGAGGGGGCGGCGAGCGGTACTTC. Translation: CASSLGGGGERYF.

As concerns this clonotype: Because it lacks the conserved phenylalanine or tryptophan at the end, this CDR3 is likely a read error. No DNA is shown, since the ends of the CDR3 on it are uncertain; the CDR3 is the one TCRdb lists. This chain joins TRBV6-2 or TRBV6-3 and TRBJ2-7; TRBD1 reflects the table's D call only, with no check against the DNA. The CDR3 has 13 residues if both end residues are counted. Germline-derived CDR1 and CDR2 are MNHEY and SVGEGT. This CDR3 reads CASSYQDRAPGYL.

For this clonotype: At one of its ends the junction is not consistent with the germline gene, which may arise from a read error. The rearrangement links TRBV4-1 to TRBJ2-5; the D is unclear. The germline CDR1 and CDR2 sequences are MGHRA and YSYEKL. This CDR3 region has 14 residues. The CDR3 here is CVSSQEERTVTQYF. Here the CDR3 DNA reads TGCGTCAGCAGCCAAGAAGAGAGGACCGTGACACAGTACTTC.